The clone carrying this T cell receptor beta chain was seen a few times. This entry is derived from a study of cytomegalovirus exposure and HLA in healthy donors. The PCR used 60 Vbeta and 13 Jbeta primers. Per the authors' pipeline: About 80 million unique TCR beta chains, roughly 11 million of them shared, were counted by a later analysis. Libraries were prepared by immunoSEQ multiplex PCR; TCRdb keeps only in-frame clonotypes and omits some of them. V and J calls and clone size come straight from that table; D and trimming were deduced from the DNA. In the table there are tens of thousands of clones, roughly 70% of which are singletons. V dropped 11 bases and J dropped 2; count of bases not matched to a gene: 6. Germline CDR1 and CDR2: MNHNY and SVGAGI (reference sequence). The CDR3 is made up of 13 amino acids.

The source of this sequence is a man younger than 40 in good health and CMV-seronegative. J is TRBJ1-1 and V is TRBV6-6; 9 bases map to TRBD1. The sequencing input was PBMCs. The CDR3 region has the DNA TGTGCCGGACAGGGGTATCCCAACACTGAAGCTTTCTTT. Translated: CAGQGYPNTEAFF.